The present T cell receptor beta chain was sequenced within a study of metastatic and nonmetastatic thyroid tumors. Looking at the study overall: Repertoire data that came from the blood and tumor or nodule tissue of malignant and benign thyroid patients were compared. Findings and caveats of the study: According to reports, the diversity of TCR beta was significantly higher in malignant thyroid tumors than in benign nodules, and this held in both blood and tumor samples.

In this sample, this clone turned up many times. Its target is unknown. This CDR3 contains 13 residues. Germline CDR1 reads SEHNR; CDR2 reads FQNEAQ (reference sequence). Trimming stripped 5 bases from V and 7 bases from J, with 15 bases between. TCRdb re-clonotyped the PCR reads through MiXCR. This sample has about 35,000 clones, with about 15% found just once. Every patient was untreated before thyroid surgery. The rearrangement uses TRBV7-9 and TRBJ2-7, with D perhaps given as TRBD1 or TRBD2 (5 bases each). Sequencing was carried out using blood. This sequence was found in a male donor with papillary thyroid cancer or a benign thyroid nodule (not recorded which). Some clones in this sample may be carry-over from other donors' samples. CDR3 residues: CASSPAGTGEQYF. The DNA of the CDR3 is TGTGCCAGCAGCCCTGCCGGGACGGGGGAGCAGTACTTC.